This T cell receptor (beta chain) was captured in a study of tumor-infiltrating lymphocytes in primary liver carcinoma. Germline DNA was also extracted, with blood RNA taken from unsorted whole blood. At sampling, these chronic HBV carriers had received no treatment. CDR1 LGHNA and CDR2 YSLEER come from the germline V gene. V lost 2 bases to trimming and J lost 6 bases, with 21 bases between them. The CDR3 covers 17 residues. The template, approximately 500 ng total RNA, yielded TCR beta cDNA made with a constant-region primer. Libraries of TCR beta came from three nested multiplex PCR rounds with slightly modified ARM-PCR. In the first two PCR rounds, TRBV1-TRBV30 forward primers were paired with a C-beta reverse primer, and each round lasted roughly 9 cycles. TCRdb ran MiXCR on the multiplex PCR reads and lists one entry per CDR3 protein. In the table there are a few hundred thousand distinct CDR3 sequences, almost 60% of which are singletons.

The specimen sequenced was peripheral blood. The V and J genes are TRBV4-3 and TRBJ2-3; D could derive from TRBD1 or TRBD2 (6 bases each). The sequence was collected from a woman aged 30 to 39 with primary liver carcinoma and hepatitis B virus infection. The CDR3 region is CASSQRFTGAQFDTQYF. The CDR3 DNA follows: TGCGCCAGCAGCCAACGTTTTACGGGGGCGCAGTTTGATACGCAGTATTTT.